Sequencing of this T cell receptor (beta chain) was carried out in a study of blood T cell repertoires in COVID-19. Study overall: The United States, Italy and Spain were the sources of the acute and convalescent COVID-19 samples. PBMCs, B-cell-depleted T cells, or T cells provided the cDNA or gDNA that made up the material.

As processed by the authors: Nucleated cell counts were estimated from reference gene primer amplification. TCRdb's copy holds only in-frame clones and misses some; the assay was immunoSEQ multiplex PCR. That table supplies the V and J calls and clone size; D and trimming were determined from the DNA. The sample contains about 280,000 clones, 85% to 90% of which appear only once. This clone occurred once. The CDR3 extends over 16 amino acids. With 3 bases clipped from V and 8 bases from J, the junction kept 5 bases outside the gene matches. Germline CDR1 SGHTA, CDR2 FQGNSA. The sample consisted of peripheral blood. The sequence was collected from a human donor in a cohort sampled during active COVID-19. The chain couples TRBV7-2 to TRBJ2-2; 14 positions match TRBD2. CDR3 in DNA: TGTGCCAGCAGCTTGACTAGCGGGAGGGCATCGGGGGAGCTGTTTTTT. As protein: CASSLTSGRASGELFF.